Below, 24 T cell receptor beta chains from the same sample are listed, as sequenced in a study of radiation and T cells in renal cell carcinoma. The assay was immunoSEQ multiplex PCR, and TCRdb's table has in-frame clones only and misses some. The sample carries around 18,000 clones, 58% recorded once. Treatment described: treatment-naive control, cytoreductive nephrectomy. Source: tumor tissue, taken from a patient whose treatment was nephrectomy without radiotherapy. These receptors came from a man in his forties or fifties with renal cell carcinoma.

The chain couples TRBV6-1 to TRBJ1-6; D is unclear. V dropped 8 bases and J dropped 14 bases, with 16 bases sitting between them. CDR3 length: 12 residues. In germline, CDR1 is MNHNS, CDR2 SASEGT. The chain's CDR3 is CASSGDVRTLHF. CDR3 DNA sequence: TGTGCCAGCTCCGGCGACGTCCGCACCCTCCACTTT.

The chain joins TRBV2 to TRBJ1-5; D unclear. Germline CDR1 reads SNHLY; CDR2 reads FYNNEI. Trimming shortened V by 1 base and J by 2 bases, and 6 bases separated the two germline ends. The CDR3 is made up of 14 amino acids. The CDR3 reads CASSEEAGNQPQHF. CDR3 bases: TGTGCCAGCAGTGAAGAAGCGGGCAATCAGCCCCAGCATTTT. The full variable domain, in which reference TRBV2 and TRBJ1-5 provide the parts outside the CDR3, is EPEVTQTPSHQVTQMGQEVILRCVPISNHLYFYWYRQILGQKVEFLVSFYNNEISEKSEIFDDQFSVERPDGSNFTLKIRSTKLEDSAMYFCASSEEAGNQPQHFGDGTRLSIL.

In this sample, this clone turned up once. The chain recombines TRBV2 with TRBJ2-2; 8 bases are shared with TRBD1. This CDR3 has 14 residues. CDR1 is SNHLY, CDR2 FYNNEI, per germline. V was pared by 3 bases and J by 6 bases, with 3 bases of the junction left unmatched. This chain's CDR3 is CASSDRTGSGELFF. In nucleotides, the CDR3 is TGTGCCAGCAGTGATAGGACAGGGTCCGGGGAGCTGTTTTTT.

This clone was seen more than once but under ten times. V usage is TRBV30 and J usage is TRBJ1-4; D ambiguous. The V end was cut by 0 bases, the J end by 8 bases, with 10 bases between. The germline V gene encodes CDR1 GTSNPN and CDR2 SVGIG (reference sequence). The CDR3 sequence is 13 residues long. In DNA, the CDR3 is TGTGCCTGGAGTGTACAAGATGGGGAAAAACTGTTTTTT. Amino acids: CAWSVQDGEKLFF.

This clone has only a few counts. The chain links TRBV5-8 to TRBJ2-3; the match to TRBD2 covers 14 bases. This CDR3 comprises 17 residues. J was trimmed by 3 bases and V by 5 bases; bases with no gene match: 8. Looked up from germline, CDR1 is SGHTS and CDR2 is YDEGEE. The CDR3 DNA is TGTGCCAGCAGTCCCGGACTAGCGGGGGGATATACAGATACGCAGTATTTT. It yields the protein CASSPGLAGGYTDTQYF.

The chain combines TRBV9 with TRBJ1-1, with 12 bases that match TRBD1. Germline CDR1 is SGDLS and CDR2 is YYNGEE. The CDR3 consists of 17 residues. V shed 4 bases, J shed 4 bases, and the junction held 11 bases outside the gene matches. CDR3 DNA sequence: TGTGCCAGCAGCCGCGAGTCGGGACAGGGGGCGACCACTGAAGCTTTCTTT. Encoded protein: CASSRESGQGATTEAFF.

The chain uses TRBV6-4 and TRBJ2-5, with TRBD2 as a possible D gene (5 bases). Trimming cost V 2 bases and J 2 bases, with 30 bases left between them. CDR1 is MRHNA, CDR2 SNTAGT, per germline. The CDR3 is made up of 21 amino acids. The CDR3 coding sequence is TGTGCCAGCAGTGACCTTCCCCCGACGGGATTGCTTGTGTTGGCACAAGAGACCCAGTACTTC. Protein product: CASSDLPPTGLLVLAQETQYF.

Relative to its sample, this clone is medium-sized. V usage is TRBV5-5 and J usage is TRBJ1-2; possible D gene TRBD1, 5 bases. The germline V and J ends were trimmed by 0 bases and 7 bases, with 10 bases remaining between them. This CDR3 has 13 amino acids. CDR1 SGHKS and CDR2 YYEKEE come from the germline V gene (reference sequence). Here the CDR3 reads CASSLGQGGGYTF. CDR3 nucleotide sequence: TGTGCCAGCAGCTTGGGCCAGGGCGGTGGCTACACCTTC.

J is TRBJ1-2 and V is TRBV5-4, with a tentative D call TRBD1 (5 bases). V lost 3 bases, J lost 3 bases, and 6 bases lay in between. The V gene's germline CDR1 is SGHNT and CDR2 YYREEE (reference sequence). The CDR3 contains 12 residues. CDR3 sequence reads: CASSSTDYGYTF. DNA for the CDR3: TGTGCCAGCAGCTCGACAGACTATGGCTACACCTTC.

The sample holds a few counts of this clone. Within the sample, other DNA sequences also encode this same CDR3. The chain combines TRBV5-1 with TRBJ2-1, with TRBD2 matching 7 bases. Germline CDR1 and CDR2: SGHRS and YFSETQ. This CDR3 has 14 amino acids. The J segment lost 2 bases and the V segment lost 3 bases, leaving 2 bases of the junction unmatched. CDR3 bases: TGCGCCAGCAGCTCCGCGGGGGCCTACAATGAGCAGTTCTTC. Translation gives CASSSAGAYNEQFF. Full variable domain (outside the CDR3, taken from reference TRBV5-1 and TRBJ2-1): KAGVTQTPRYLIKTRGQQVTLSCSPISGHRSVSWYQQTPGQGLQFLFEYFSETQRNKGNFPGRFSGRQFSNSRSEMNVSTLELGDSALYLCASSSAGAYNEQFFGPGTRLTVL.

CDR3 nucleotides: TGTGCCAGCAGCTCGACAGGGTTGGAATCACCCCTCCACTTT. Its translation: CASSSTGLESPLHF. The chain uses TRBV7-2 and TRBJ1-6, with 7 bases that match TRBD1. V lost 4 bases and J lost 10; bases outside the gene matches: 7. CDR1 and CDR2 from the germline V gene are SGHTA and FQGNSA. This CDR3 region has 14 residues.

On this clone: The junction differs from germline at one of its ends, possibly a read error. V gene TRBV6-1 combines with J gene TRBJ1-5; possibly TRBD1 for D (6 bases). The CDR3 spans 11 residues. Germline CDR1 reads MNHNS; CDR2 reads SASEGT. CDR3 DNA: TGTGCCAGCACCGGGACAACAATACCGAGTTTT. Encoded protein: CASTGTTIPSF.

This clone has a handful of counts. The CDR3 nucleotides read TGTGCCAGCAGCCCACAGGGGGGGGGTTCCTACGAGCAGTACTTC. This encodes CASSPQGGGSYEQYF. The chain is built from TRBV7-2 and TRBJ2-7; D possibly corresponds to TRBD1 (8 bases). Germline CDR1 SGHTA, CDR2 FQGNSA. V was trimmed by 5 bases and J by 1 base, leaving 15 bases between them. The CDR3 is 15 residues long.

This clone was seen a single time. V usage is TRBV5-1 and J usage is TRBJ1-1, with D perhaps TRBD1 (5 bases). The germline V and J ends were trimmed by 1 base and 1 base, with 8 bases remaining between them. The CDR3 spans 14 residues. Germline lookup yields CDR1 SGHRS and CDR2 YFSETQ. This CDR3 reads CASSLLTGNTEAFF. CDR3 sequence (DNA): TGCGCCAGCAGCTTGCTTACAGGGAACACTGAAGCTTTCTTT. The whole variable domain, filled in from reference TRBV5-1 and TRBJ1-1, reads KAGVTQTPRYLIKTRGQQVTLSCSPISGHRSVSWYQQTPGQGLQFLFEYFSETQRNKGNFPGRFSGRQFSNSRSEMNVSTLELGDSALYLCASSLLTGNTEAFFGQGTRLTVV.

This clone has just a few counts. This chain joins TRBV21-1 and TRBJ2-7. TRBV21-1 is designated a pseudogene. The CDR3 consists of 10 residues. The CDR3 nucleotides read TGTGCCAGCAGCAACTACGAGCAGTACTTC. Translation: CASSNYEQYF.

This clone has more than one count but fewer than ten. The genes are TRBV20-1 and TRBJ2-7; no clear D. Trimming stripped 4 bases from V and 9 bases from J, with 13 bases between. The CDR3 totals 11 residues. The germline CDR1 and CDR2 sequences are DFQATT and SNEGSKA (reference sequence). The CDR3 DNA sequence: TGCAGTGCTAAAATTTCATGGGGGCAGTACTTC. Residues: CSAKISWGQYF.

The chain joins TRBV18 to TRBJ2-7; tentatively, D is TRBD1 (5 bases). The germline V gene encodes CDR1 KGHSH and CDR2 LQKENI. This CDR3 has 13 amino acids. V lost 3 bases, J lost 5 bases, and 11 bases lay in between. The CDR3 nucleotides are TGTGCCAGCTCACCGGGGCAGGGTAACGAGCAGTACTTC. Residues: CASSPGQGNEQYF.

The J gene is TRBJ2-3, the V gene TRBV4-1, with 10 bases lining up with TRBD2. The CDR3 totals 16 residues. CDR1 is MGHRA, CDR2 YSYEKL, per germline. With 1 base clipped from V and 6 bases from J, the junction kept 7 bases outside the gene matches. In DNA, the CDR3 is TGCGCCAGCAGCCAAGTCTCTAGCGGGGGAACCGATACGCAGTATTTT. Translated: CASSQVSSGGTDTQYF.

CDR3: CASSEDSGHKNIQYF. For the CDR3, the DNA is TGTGCCAGCAGCGAGGACAGTGGACACAAAAACATTCAGTACTTC. The chain links TRBV5-6 to TRBJ2-4; TRBD1 might be the D (6 bases). Per the germline V gene, CDR1 is SGHDT and CDR2 is YYEEEE. CDR3 length equals 15 residues. The ends were cut back, 4 bases at V and 3 bases at J, with 14 bases in the middle.

This chain uses TRBV6-5 with TRBJ1-6, with 7 bases matching TRBD1. CDR1 MNHEY and CDR2 SVGAGI come from the germline V gene. V shed 4 bases, J shed 5 bases, and the junction held 2 bases outside the gene matches. The CDR3 sequence is 14 residues long. The CDR3 coding sequence is TGTGCCAGCAGTTTTACAGGGGATAATTCACCCCTCCACTTT. This sequence encodes CASSFTGDNSPLHF.

In this sample, this clone turned up once. The rearrangement joins TRBV29-1 to TRBJ1-4; 7 bases map to TRBD1. There are 15 residues in the CDR3. Looked up from germline, CDR1 is SQVTM and CDR2 is ANQGSEA. V trimming: 0 bases; J trimming: 6 bases; junction bases outside the gene matches: 7. CDR3 coding DNA: TGCAGCGTTGAAGACATGCAGGGGGGGGATGAAAAACTGTTTTTT. Encoded protein: CSVEDMQGGDEKLFF.

The rearrangement joins TRBV5-1 to TRBJ1-4; 11 nucleotides line up with TRBD1. Trimming took 3 bases from V and 6 from J; bases not matched to a gene: 7. The CDR3 has 16 amino acids. Germline V gene sequence: CDR1 SGHRS, CDR2 YFSETQ. The CDR3 bases are TGCGCCAGCAGCTACGGACAGGGGGCCTTTTATGAAAAACTGTTTTTT. As protein: CASSYGQGAFYEKLFF.

The chain uses TRBV18 and TRBJ1-5, with D tentatively TRBD1 (5 bases). The length of the CDR3 is 14 residues. Germline assignment: CDR1 KGHSH and CDR2 LQKENI. V lost 2 bases, J lost 4 bases, and 9 bases lay in between. The CDR3 sequence: CASSPTTENQPQHF. The CDR3 DNA reads TGTGCCAGCTCACCAACGACAGAGAATCAGCCCCAGCATTTT. Combining the CDR3 with reference TRBV18 and TRBJ1-5 gives the whole variable domain NAGVMQNPRHLVRRRGQEARLRCSPMKGHSHVYWYRQLPEEGLKFMVYLQKENIIDESGMPKERFSAEFPKEGPSILRIQQVVRGDSAAYFCASSPTTENQPQHFGDGTRLSIL.

V and J are TRBV11-2 and TRBJ2-1; 12 nucleotides agree with TRBD2. The CDR3 is 15 amino acids. Trimming at V came to 5 bases and at J to 6 bases, leaving 5 bases not matched to a gene. CDR1 is SGHAT and CDR2 is FQNNGV in the germline V gene. The CDR3 reads CASSLLAGGSNEQFF. CDR3 sequence (DNA): TGTGCCAGCAGCCTACTAGCGGGGGGTTCCAATGAGCAGTTCTTC. Filled out from reference TRBV11-2 and TRBJ2-1, the complete variable domain reads EAGVAQSPRYKIIEKRQSVAFWCNPISGHATLYWYQQILGQGPKLLIQFQNNGVVDDSQLPKDRFSAERLKGVDSTLKIQPAKLEDSAVYLCASSLLAGGSNEQFFGPGTRLTVL.